The clone carrying this T cell receptor (beta chain) occurred a few times. The target antigen is unknown. Donors were six healthy women in three monozygous twin pairs. Sample barcodes were added at both library ends during cDNA synthesis. Original data processing: Clonotypes per individual ranged from about 95,000 to nearly 500,000. TCRdb analysed the 5' RACE reads with MiXCR anew, one entry per CDR3 protein. The V and J calls shown here were made by TCRdb, not taken from the authors' results. This table holds 350,000 to 400,000 distinct CDR3 sequences, roughly 30% found once. The data derive from a study of identical twins' blood T cells. Study observations and caveats: Mainly, cloneset size products determined shared clonotypes, twins included.

The clonotype comes from a woman aged 18-49 years in good health. Sequenced: PBMCs.

The CDR3 here is CASSLKTVQETQYF. In DNA form, the CDR3 reads TGTGCCAGCAGCTTAAAGACGGTACAAGAGACCCAGTACTTC. The chain has TRBV7-8 and TRBJ2-5; D unresolved. The V end was cut by 2 bases, the J end by 2 bases, with 9 bases between. The CDR3 sequence is 14 residues long. Germline V gene lookup returns CDR1 SGHVS and CDR2 FQNEAQ.